These 24 T cell receptor beta chains were all obtained from the same sample, sequenced in a study of high-grade serous ovarian cancer treatment subgroups. Tumor samples were obtained before definitive surgery or chemotherapy. Sequenced by immunoSEQ multiplex PCR; TCRdb stores in-frame clones only, minus some. The table has around 1,700 clones, 65% to 80% seen once. Specimen: tumor tissue. These receptors originate from a human donor with high-grade serous ovarian cancer.

The chain combines TRBV7-2 with TRBJ1-6; D remains unclear. The germline V gene has CDR1 SGHTA and CDR2 FQGNSA. The CDR3 has 14 residues. V dropped 5 bases and J dropped 9 bases, with 14 bases sitting between them. This CDR3 is CASSAPYGGSPLHF. CDR3 DNA sequence: TGTGCCAGCAGCGCCCCATATGGTGGTTCACCCCTCCACTTT.

This chain links TRBV14 with TRBJ1-2, with 8 bases identical to TRBD1. With 4 bases clipped from V and 2 bases from J, the junction kept 6 bases outside the gene matches. Germline V gene sequence: CDR1 SGHDN, CDR2 FVKESK. This CDR3 comprises 15 residues. The CDR3 nucleotides are TGTGCCAGCAGCCCCCGGACAGGGAAGAACTATGGCTACACCTTC. It specifies CASSPRTGKNYGYTF.

The V and J genes are TRBV18 and TRBJ2-3, with 10 bases aligning to TRBD2. The CDR3 sequence is 15 residues long. Germline V gene sequence: CDR1 KGHSH, CDR2 LQKENI. After removal of 4 bases from V and 4 bases from J, the junction contained 5 bases not matched to a gene. CDR3 sequence reads: CASSLPTSGPDTQYF. DNA of the CDR3: TGTGCCAGCTCACTCCCGACTAGCGGGCCAGATACGCAGTATTTT.

V usage is TRBV6-1 and J usage is TRBJ1-5, with TRBD1 matching 7 bases. CDR3 length: 13 residues. V shed 6 bases and J 9 bases; nucleotides not matched to a gene: 8. Germline lookup yields CDR1 MNHNS and CDR2 SASEGT. CDR3: CASRGIRGTPQHF. The CDR3 nucleotides are TGTGCCAGCAGAGGAATCAGGGGGACGCCCCAGCATTTT.

This clone has more than one count but fewer than ten. This chain links TRBV18 with TRBJ2-1, with a weak D call TRBD2 (6 bases). V gave up 3 bases and J gave up 10 bases, with 22 bases separating them. CDR1 is KGHSH, CDR2 LQKENI, per germline. The CDR3 consists of 16 residues. CDR3 nucleotides: TGTGCCAGCTCACCGCCGGGACTCAACTTGCCGGGGGAGCAGTTCTTC. This translates into CASSPPGLNLPGEQFF.

The genes are TRBV30 and TRBJ2-7; D unclear. The germline CDR1 and CDR2 sequences are GTSNPN and SVGIG (reference sequence). The CDR3 is 13 amino acids. V shed 1 base and J shed 7 bases, with 14 bases lying between them. The CDR3 bases are TGTGCCTGGAGTGCAACCAGTGGCCTGGAGCAGTACTTC. Protein product: CAWSATSGLEQYF.

For the CDR3, the DNA is TGTGCCAGCAGCGGGACTAGCGGCCAAGAGACCCAGTACTTC. Translating it yields CASSGTSGQETQYF. The chain is built from TRBV2 and TRBJ2-5; the match to TRBD2 covers 11 bases. V lost 6 bases and J lost 1; bases outside the gene matches: 1. Germline CDR1 is SNHLY and CDR2 is FYNNEI. CDR3 length equals 14 residues. The full variable domain, its missing parts supplied by reference TRBV2 and TRBJ2-5, is EPEVTQTPSHQVTQMGQEVILRCVPISNHLYFYWYRQILGQKVEFLVSFYNNEISEKSEIFDDQFSVERPDGSNFTLKIRSTKLEDSAMYFCASSGTSGQETQYFGPGTRLLVL.

This clone was detected once. The chain has TRBV19 and TRBJ1-1; possible D gene TRBD1, 5 bases. This CDR3 has 13 residues. The germline gives CDR1 LNHDA, CDR2 SQIVND (reference sequence). The V and J ends lost 4 bases and 5 bases respectively, with 11 bases between them. The CDR3 region has the DNA TGTGCCAGTAGTAGACGGGGGGTAACTGAAGCTTTCTTT. It encodes CASSRRGVTEAFF.

The V call is TRBV4-1, the J call TRBJ1-2; TRBD1 agrees at 7 bases. The CDR3 spans 16 residues. CDR1 is MGHRA, CDR2 YSYEKL, per germline. Unmatched junction bases numbered 16, after V lost 5 bases and J lost 7 bases. CDR3 region: CASSGRQGRGGGGYTF. The DNA for the CDR3 is TGCGCCAGCAGCGGCCGACAGGGAAGAGGGGGTGGTGGCTACACCTTC.

This sequence joins TRBV15 and TRBJ2-3, with unresolved D. V lost 0 bases and J 4 bases, leaving 5 bases between the germline ends. This CDR3 has 13 residues. Germline V gene data show CDR1 as LNHNV and CDR2 as YYDKDF (reference sequence). As DNA, the CDR3 is TGTGCCACCAGCAGAGAAGTCGCAGATACGCAGTATTTT. This encodes CATSREVADTQYF. Complete variable domain (other parts from reference TRBV15 and TRBJ2-3): DAMVIQNPRYQVTQFGKPVTLSCSQTLNHNVMYWYQQKSSQAPKLLFHYYDKDFNNEADTPDNFQSRRPNTSFCFLDIRSPGLGDTAMYLCATSREVADTQYFGPGTRLTVL.

The chain recombines TRBV19 with TRBJ1-2; maybe TRBD1 (5 bases). This CDR3 contains 13 residues. CDR1 and CDR2 (germline): LNHDA, SQIVND (reference sequence). The V gene lost 5 bases and the J gene lost 3 bases, with 10 bases spanning the gap. CDR3 residues: CASSSAGDYGYTF. The CDR3 DNA reads TGTGCCAGTAGTTCCGCGGGGGACTATGGCTACACCTTC.

The rearrangement uses TRBV5-1 and TRBJ1-2; no reliable D call. The CDR3 has 14 residues. Looked up from germline, CDR1 is SGHRS and CDR2 is YFSETQ. Deletions cut 5 bases from V and 8 bases from J, with 19 bases between. CDR3 sequence reads: CASSQEGRSWGYTF. The CDR3 DNA is TGCGCCAGCAGTCAAGAAGGTCGGTCGTGGGGCTACACCTTC.

The chain couples TRBV5-1 to TRBJ2-7; possible D gene TRBD1, 6 bases. Germline CDR1 and CDR2: SGHRS and YFSETQ. The CDR3 runs 15 residues. Between the trimmed V and J ends, which lost 0 bases and 4 bases, there was a span of 14 bases. CDR3 DNA sequence: TGCGCCAGCAGCTTGGCGCAGGGGATGACGTACGAGCAGTACTTC. Amino acids: CASSLAQGMTYEQYF.

The chain couples TRBV18 to TRBJ2-7; tentatively, D is TRBD2 (5 bases). This CDR3 region has 15 residues. V dropped 2 bases and J dropped 7 bases, with 18 bases sitting between them. The germline CDR1 and CDR2 sequences are KGHSH and LQKENI. The CDR3: CASSPSEEGLGEQYF. The DNA of the CDR3 is TGTGCCAGCTCACCATCGGAGGAAGGACTCGGGGAGCAGTACTTC.

The chain couples TRBV19 to TRBJ2-6, with D perhaps matching TRBD1 (5 bases). V shed 8 bases and J shed 0 bases, with 14 bases lying between them. Germline assignment: CDR1 LNHDA and CDR2 SQIVND (reference sequence). This CDR3 is 16 amino acids long. For the CDR3, the DNA is TGTGCCAGTGCGGTCAGGGCCAGCTCTGGGGCCAACGTCCTGACTTTC. It translates to CASAVRASSGANVLTF.

This clone was counted a single time. The chain recombines TRBV11-3 with TRBJ2-7; a weak D match, TRBD2 (6 bases). V lost 10 bases to trimming and J lost 2 bases, with 18 bases between them. CDR1 is SGHNT and CDR2 is YENEEA in the germline V gene. This CDR3 region has 14 residues. The CDR3 loop reads CATSTRDFTYEQYF. For the CDR3, the DNA is TGTGCCACCTCGACCCGGGACTTCACCTACGAGCAGTACTTC. The whole variable domain, remainder taken from reference TRBV11-3 and TRBJ2-7, is EAGVVQSPRYKIIEKKQPVAFWCNPISGHNTLYWYLQNLGQGPELLIRYENEEAVDDSQLPKDRFSAERLKGVDSTLKIQPAELGDSAVYLCATSTRDFTYEQYFGPGTRLTVT.

J is TRBJ2-2 and V is TRBV6-6, with D uncertain. This CDR3 region has 13 residues. With 10 bases removed from V and 6 bases from J, the gap between germline ends came to 15 bases. CDR1 and CDR2 (germline): MNHNY, SVGAGI (reference sequence). This CDR3 reads CATLPPGAGELFF. CDR3 DNA: TGTGCCACCCTCCCGCCTGGGGCCGGGGAGCTGTTTTTT.

The sample holds a few counts of this clone. CDR3: CAWSLWDVSNEKLFF. The DNA of the CDR3 is TGTGCCTGGAGTCTTTGGGACGTTAGTAATGAAAAACTGTTTTTT. V gene TRBV30 combines with J gene TRBJ1-4, with D perhaps matching TRBD1 (5 bases). CDR1 is GTSNPN, CDR2 SVGIG, per germline (reference sequence). The CDR3 is 15 amino acids. Trimming shortened V by 2 bases and J by 4 bases, and 14 bases separated the two germline ends.

The gene calls are TRBV7-9 and TRBJ1-4; perhaps TRBD1 as D (5 bases). Germline CDR1 is SEHNR and CDR2 is FQNEAQ (reference sequence). The CDR3 is 12 residues long. Trimming took 5 bases from V and 12 from J, leaving 13 bases between them. The CDR3 DNA follows: TGTGCCAGCAGCCCCACGGGGACCGAACTGTTTTTT. Translating it yields CASSPTGTELFF. The variable domain in full, completed from reference TRBV7-9 and TRBJ1-4, reads DTGVSQNPRHKITKRGQNVTFRCDPISEHNRLYWYRQTLGQGPEFLTYFQNEAQLEKSRLLSDRFSAERPKGSFSTLEIQRTEQGDSAMYLCASSPTGTELFFGSGTQLSVL.

This clone appeared a few times. The chain carries TRBV5-1 and TRBJ2-4, with 9 bases aligning to TRBD1. The V segment lost 4 bases and the J segment 5 bases; nucleotides outside the gene matches: 4. This CDR3 region has 14 residues. From germline, CDR1 is SGHRS and CDR2 YFSETQ. The CDR3 loop is CASSPDRGQNIQYF. The CDR3, as DNA: TGCGCCAGCAGCCCGGACAGGGGCCAAAACATTCAGTACTTC.

The chain couples TRBV13 to TRBJ2-3, with D uncertain. CDR1 PRHDT and CDR2 FYEKMQ come from the germline V gene (reference sequence). The CDR3 loop spans 15 amino acids. Trimming took off 3 bases at V and 0 bases at J, with 10 bases between the two ends. The CDR3 coding sequence is TGTGCCAGCAGCTTTTCCGAAACAAGCACAGATACGCAGTATTTT. Protein sequence: CASSFSETSTDTQYF.

This clone appeared a few times. J is TRBJ1-2 and V is TRBV7-8; TRBD1 is a possible D gene (5 bases). The germline V gene has CDR1 SGHVS and CDR2 FQNEAQ. The CDR3 has 14 amino acids. V gave up 5 bases and J gave up 1 base, with 11 bases separating them. The CDR3 protein is CASSADSGNYGYTF. DNA of the CDR3: TGTGCCAGCAGCGCCGACAGCGGTAACTATGGCTACACCTTC. The variable domain in full, with the rest retrieved from reference TRBV7-8 and TRBJ1-2, is GAGVSQSPRYKVAKRGQDVALRCDPISGHVSLFWYQQALGQGPEFLTYFQNEAQLDKSGLPSDRFFAERPEGSVSTLKIQRTQQEDSAVYLCASSADSGNYGYTFGSGTRLTVV.

The CDR3 here is CASSFLADLSYEQYF. The DNA for the CDR3 is TGTGCCAGCAGCTTCCTAGCGGATCTCTCCTACGAGCAGTACTTC. The rearrangement links TRBV7-8 to TRBJ2-7; TRBD2 matches 7 bases. Germline CDR1 is SGHVS and CDR2 is FQNEAQ. J was trimmed by 0 bases and V by 3 bases; bases with no gene match: 5. The CDR3 is made up of 15 amino acids. Using reference TRBV7-8 and TRBJ2-7 for the parts outside the CDR3, the full variable domain is GAGVSQSPRYKVAKRGQDVALRCDPISGHVSLFWYQQALGQGPEFLTYFQNEAQLDKSGLPSDRFFAERPEGSVSTLKIQRTQQEDSAVYLCASSFLADLSYEQYFGPGTRLTVT.

DNA for the CDR3: TGTGCCAGTAATCAGGGTTCCTCTGGGGCCAACGTCCTGACTTTC. It yields the protein CASNQGSSGANVLTF. This rearrangement joins TRBV19 to TRBJ2-6, with D maybe TRBD1 (5 bases). Germline V gene sequence: CDR1 LNHDA, CDR2 SQIVND (reference sequence). Trimming left V 7 bases short and J 0 bases short, with 10 bases between. The CDR3 spans 15 residues.